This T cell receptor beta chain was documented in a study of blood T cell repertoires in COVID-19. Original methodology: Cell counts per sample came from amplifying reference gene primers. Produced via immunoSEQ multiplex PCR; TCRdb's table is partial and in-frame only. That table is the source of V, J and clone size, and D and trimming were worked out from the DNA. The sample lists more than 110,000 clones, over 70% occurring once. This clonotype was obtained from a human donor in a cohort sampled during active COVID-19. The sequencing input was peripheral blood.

This CDR3 is CASSLVRTGGSDTQYF. Written as DNA, the CDR3 is TGCGCCAGCAGCTTGGTTCGTACAGGGGGCTCAGATACGCAGTATTTT. The chain employs TRBV5-1 and TRBJ2-3, with 9 nucleotides matching TRBD1. CDR1 is SGHRS, CDR2 YFSETQ, per germline. The CDR3 runs to 16 residues. V lost 0 bases and J lost 4; bases outside the gene matches: 6.